Listed here is a single TCR beta chain. Its cognate antigen has yet to be identified. Nothing much larger sits one base from this clone, and base qualities are not available. The source of the sample is a study of lymphopenia after photon versus proton radiotherapy (dated 2019 in TCRdb). Looking at the study overall: The immunological effects of photon versus proton radiation therapy were compared in patients with gastrointestinal tumors who developed high-grade lymphopenia. The cohort included some 20 patients with gastrointestinal tumors who developed lymphopenia after receiving either photon or proton therapy. The study aimed to characterize how the two radiation modalities differ in their impact on the immune system.

V and J are truncated by 5 bases and 3 bases respectively, leaving an intervening sequence of 8 bases. CDR1 SGHTA and CDR2 FQGNSA were looked up in the germline V gene. The CDR3 covers 13 residues, taking in both the cysteine and the phenylalanine. Left in the record is the CDR3 DNA by itself, 39 bases read in frame from the first base. What the work shows at the level of the full study, not this receptor alone: The survival association was examined only in patients who died, and the authors described better survival with proton therapy as a possibility, not as a demonstrated result. Across the cohort, among patients who died, a greater drop in TCR diversity after the nadir was inversely correlated with overall survival time. After the lymphocyte count nadir, photon-treated repertoires showed oligoclonal expansion, especially of CD8+ Temra cells, which drove the drop in diversity. During treatment, patients who received proton therapy stayed relatively stable, whereas patients who received photon therapy lost naive T cells and TCR diversity and gained effector/memory populations.

The library was produced with the immunoSEQ multiplex PCR assay. T cell repertoires were profiled with deep sequencing of rearranged TCR beta loci together with multiparametric flow cytometry. Imported from immuneACCESS, the table was reduced by TCRdb to in-frame sequences with V and J called. These copies leave out some clones; in studies compared against another copy, an unresolved V gene accounts for under half, and the cause of the remainder is not known. Counted in this sample were some 7,000 clones; approximately 80% of them appeared once. The ten largest clones take up approximately 50% of the sample.

The sample was peripheral blood, taken from a patient treated with photon-based radiotherapy. This clonotype originated in a man aged 25-45 years with gastric cancer. The rearrangement combines TRBV7-2 with TRBJ1-5; the D gene remains uncertain. In nucleotides, the sequence is TGTGCCAGCAGCGCTCATCCCAATCAGCCCCAGCATTTT. Translation gives CASSAHPNQPQHF.